A selection of T cell receptor beta chains follows, all from one sample in a study of early T cells in non-severe SARS-CoV-2 infection. TCRdb recomputed calls from the 5' RACE reads with MiXCR, one row per CDR3 protein. The table includes about 20,000 distinct CDR3 sequences, 3.5% to 4.5% detected once. The sequencing sample was made of whole blood. These receptors came from an adult who was a healthcare worker with PCR-confirmed SARS-CoV-2 infection or an uninfected control (not recorded which). Each CDR3 is given with its conserved first and last residue. The D gene is left open where the match is weak. Size tells how often a clone was seen (once, few, many) or the class of an expanded clone, and some rows leave it out.

CSARAIAGGHNEQFF TGCAGTGCTAGGGCCATAGCGGGGGGGCACAATGAGCAGTTCTTC TRBJ2-1 TRBV20-1 many TRBD2
CSAPVLAHGYTF TGCAGTGCCCCAGTCTTGGCACATGGCTACACCTTC TRBJ1-2 TRBV20-1 few .
CASSLEGLAGNTIYF TGCGCCAGCAGCTTGGAAGGGTTAGCTGGAAACACCATATATTTT TRBJ1-3 TRBV5-1 many .
CATSDRHDTTDTQYF TGTGCCACCAGTGATCGACACGACACCACAGATACGCAGTATTTT TRBJ2-3 TRBV24-1 many .
CASSLGTAKETQYF TGCGCCAGCAGCTTGGGGACAGCTAAAGAGACCCAGTACTTC TRBJ2-5 TRBV5-1 medium-sized .
CASSWNKNTEAFF TGCGCCAGCAGCTGGAACAAAAACACTGAAGCTTTCTTT TRBJ1-1 TRBV5-1 many .
CASSMTEGYGYTF TGTGCCAGCAGCATGACAGAAGGCTATGGCTACACCTTC TRBJ1-2 TRBV6-5 many .
CASLGQRNTEAFF TGTGCCAGCTTGGGACAGCGGAACACTGAAGCTTTCTTT TRBJ1-1 TRBV6-1 medium-sized TRBD1
CASSLTSGGTDTQYF TGTGCCAGCAGCCTGACTAGCGGGGGCACAGATACGCAGTATTTT TRBJ2-3 TRBV6-6 few TRBD2
CASSDGQYETQYF TGCGCCAGCAGCGATGGACAGTATGAGACCCAGTACTTC TRBJ2-5 TRBV10-1 few .
CASSENPGETQYF TGTGCTAGCAGCGAAAACCCCGGGGAGACCCAGTACTTC TRBJ2-5 TRBV7-7 . .
CASSFQPRRGDTEAFF TGTGCCAGCAGCTTCCAACCTCGCAGGGGAGACACTGAAGCTTTCTTT TRBJ1-1 TRBV11-2 many .
CASRPSGGRYEQYF TGTGCCAGCCGACCCAGTGGGGGCCGATACGAGCAGTACTTC TRBJ2-7 TRBV28 many .
CASSGRTTRTTDTQYF TGTGCCAGCAGCGGCCGGACGACTAGGACCACAGATACGCAGTATTTT TRBJ2-3 TRBV5-4 many .
CASSLVTDTEAFF TGTGCCAGCAGCTTAGTTACGGACACTGAAGCTTTCTTT TRBJ1-1 TRBV7-9 many .
CASSLLKETQYF TGTGCCAGCAGTTTATTGAAAGAGACCCAGTACTTC TRBJ2-5 TRBV28 . .
CASSPEWGNEQFF TGTGCCAGTAGTCCGGAATGGGGGAATGAGCAGTTCTTC TRBJ2-1 TRBV19 many .
CASSQGAGVAYEQYF TGCGCCAGCAGCCAAGGGGCAGGAGTAGCCTACGAGCAGTACTTC TRBJ2-7 TRBV4-3 medium-sized .
CASSQDLASGVMDTQYF TGTGCCAGCAGCCAAGATCTCGCTAGCGGGGTCATGGATACGCAGTATTTT TRBJ2-3 TRBV3-1 . TRBD2
CASSLASGGAFNEQFF TGTGCCAGCAGCTTAGCTAGCGGGGGGGCCTTTAATGAGCAGTTCTTC TRBJ2-1 TRBV7-2 many TRBD2
CSAIYQSGGYTF TGCAGTGCGATCTATCAGTCTGGGGGCTACACCTTC TRBJ1-2 TRBV20-1 many .
CASSFQGARTEAFF TGTGCCAGCAGCTTCCAGGGGGCGCGGACTGAAGCTTTCTTT TRBJ1-1 TRBV11-2 many TRBD1
CAIGSGTGVKSEQFF TGTGCCATAGGATCCGGGACAGGGGTAAAGAGTGAGCAGTTCTTC TRBJ2-1 TRBV6-6 few TRBD1
CASSLEQGMPYEQYF TGTGCCAGCAGCTTAGAACAGGGCATGCCCTACGAGCAGTACTTC TRBJ2-7 TRBV7-2 many .
CASSLSQTGDGSGYTF TGTGCCAGCAGTTTATCGCAGACAGGGGATGGAAGTGGCTACACCTTC TRBJ1-2 TRBV27 . TRBD1
CSARDSEGPEAFF TGCAGTGCTAGAGATAGTGAGGGGCCTGAAGCTTTCTTT TRBJ1-1 TRBV20-1 . .
CAWSVGSGRYNEQFF TGTGCCTGGAGTGTAGGGAGCGGGCGGTACAATGAGCAGTTCTTC TRBJ2-1 TRBV30 many .
CASRLSFRGSYEQYF TGTGCCAGCAGACTTAGTTTTAGGGGCTCCTACGAGCAGTACTTC TRBJ2-7 TRBV11-2 many .